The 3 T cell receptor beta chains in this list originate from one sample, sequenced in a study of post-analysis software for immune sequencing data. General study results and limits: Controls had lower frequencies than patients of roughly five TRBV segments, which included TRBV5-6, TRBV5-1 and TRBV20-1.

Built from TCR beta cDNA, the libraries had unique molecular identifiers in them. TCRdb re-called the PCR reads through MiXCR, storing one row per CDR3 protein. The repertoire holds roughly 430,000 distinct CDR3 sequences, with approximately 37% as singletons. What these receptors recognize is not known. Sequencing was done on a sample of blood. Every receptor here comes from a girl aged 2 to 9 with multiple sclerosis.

The CDR3 reads CASRTGGGGRETQYF. The CDR3 DNA sequence: TGTGCCAGCAGGACAGGGGGCGGAGGCAGAGAGACCCAGTACTTC. The chain employs TRBV6-5 and TRBJ2-7; 10 nucleotides line up with TRBD1. The closer fit of TRBJ2-5 to the DNA end suggests the J call may be wrong. Germline V gene lookup returns CDR1 MNHEY and CDR2 SVGAGI. The CDR3 loop spans 15 amino acids.

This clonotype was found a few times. The CDR3 DNA is TGTGCCAGCAGCCCTCGGACAGGGACGAGCTATGGCTACACCTTC. This translates into CASSPRTGTSYGYTF. The rearrangement joins TRBV7-8 to TRBJ1-2; 8 bases agree with TRBD1. The J segment lost 4 bases and the V segment lost 5 bases, leaving 9 bases of the junction unmatched. This CDR3 region has 15 residues. Germline V gives CDR1 SGHVS, CDR2 FQNEAQ.

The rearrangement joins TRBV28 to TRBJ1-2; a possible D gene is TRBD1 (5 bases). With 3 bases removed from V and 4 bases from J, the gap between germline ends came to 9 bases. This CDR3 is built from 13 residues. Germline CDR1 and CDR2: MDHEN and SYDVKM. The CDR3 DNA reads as TGTGCCAGCAGTTTCAGGGAGGGCTATGGCTACACCTTC. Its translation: CASSFREGYGYTF.